These 28 T cell receptor beta chains came from one sample sequenced in a study of blood T cell repertoires in COVID-19. The assay was immunoSEQ multiplex PCR, and TCRdb's table has in-frame clones only and misses some. The table records 250,000 to 300,000 clones, about nine tenths of them present only once. The sequenced sample was peripheral blood. The origin of the receptors is a woman in her thirties or forties who had recovered from COVID-19.

The chain recombines TRBV24-1 with TRBJ2-1, with TRBD2 matching 9 bases. The CDR3 has 17 residues. Germline V lookup: CDR1 KGHDR, CDR2 SFDVKD. The trim removed 4 bases at V and 10 bases at J, leaving 16 bases unmatched. The CDR3 here is CATSDRLTGTSSKEQFF. The CDR3 DNA sequence: TGTGCCACCAGTGACAGATTAACCGGGACTAGCTCCAAGGAGCAGTTCTTC.

This chain links TRBV24-1 with TRBJ1-5; 9 bases are shared with TRBD1. Germline CDR1 KGHDR, CDR2 SFDVKD. The CDR3 totals 14 residues. The J segment lost 6 bases and the V segment lost 4 bases, leaving 3 bases of the junction unmatched. The CDR3 bases are TGTGCCACCAGTGAAACAGGGGGCGGTCAGCCCCAGCATTTT. Translation: CATSETGGGQPQHF.

This clone appeared a few times. The chain joins TRBV19 to TRBJ1-1, with D maybe TRBD1 (5 bases). This CDR3 contains 13 residues. Germline V gene sequence: CDR1 LNHDA, CDR2 SQIVND (reference sequence). Trimming left V 6 bases short and J 4 bases short, with 12 bases between. CDR3 sequence reads: CASSQTVRTEAFF. The CDR3 bases are TGTGCCAGTAGCCAGACAGTGCGCACTGAAGCTTTCTTT.

This clone was seen repeatedly, ten times or more. V usage is TRBV30 and J usage is TRBJ2-2; TRBD2 matches 7 bases. V lost 0 bases and J lost 6; bases outside the gene matches: 4. CDR3 size: 14 residues. Germline V gene lookup returns CDR1 GTSNPN and CDR2 SVGIG (reference sequence). CDR3 sequence: CAWSVGLGAGELFF. CDR3 coding DNA: TGTGCCTGGAGTGTTGGACTAGGGGCCGGGGAGCTGTTTTTT.

There are a few counts of this clone. This chain joins TRBV27 and TRBJ2-7; D is perhaps TRBD1 (6 bases). V was trimmed by 4 bases and J by 2 bases, leaving 9 bases between them. The CDR3 is 13 residues long. CDR1 and CDR2 (germline): MNHEY, SMNVEV (reference sequence). The CDR3 DNA follows: TGTGCCAGCAGTTCCGGACAGACCTACGAGCAGTACTTC. Its translation: CASSSGQTYEQYF.

The rearrangement uses TRBV7-9 and TRBJ2-7; D not resolved. The CDR3 length is 12 residues. Germline-derived CDR1 and CDR2 are SEHNR and FQNEAQ (reference sequence). Trimming pared 3 bases from V and 5 bases from J, leaving 8 bases between. In DNA, the CDR3 is TGTGCCAGCAGCTTTTCGTTAGACGAGCAGTACTTC. It codes for CASSFSLDEQYF. Based on the CDR3 plus reference TRBV7-9 and TRBJ2-7, the full variable domain is DTGVSQNPRHKITKRGQNVTFRCDPISEHNRLYWYRQTLGQGPEFLTYFQNEAQLEKSRLLSDRFSAERPKGSFSTLEIQRTEQGDSAMYLCASSFSLDEQYFGPGTRLTVT.

This clone showed up just once. The V gene is TRBV5-5, the J gene TRBJ1-5; 9 bases fit TRBD1. CDR1 and CDR2 (germline): SGHKS, YYEKEE (reference sequence). The trim removed 2 bases at V and 6 bases at J, leaving 6 bases unmatched. The CDR3 runs 15 residues. The CDR3 nucleotides are TGTGCCAGCAGCTTCGGGGACAGGGAACTTCAGCCCCAGCATTTT. This gives the protein CASSFGDRELQPQHF. The full variable domain, with the rest looked up from reference TRBV5-5 and TRBJ1-5, is DAGVTQSPTHLIKTRGQQVTLRCSPISGHKSVSWYQQVLGQGPQFIFQYYEKEERGRGNFPDRFSARQFPNYSSELNVNALLLGDSALYLCASSFGDRELQPQHFGDGTRLSIL.

This clone was observed a single time. The CDR3 is CASSEILRKSGNTIYF. CDR3 nucleotide sequence: TGTGCCAGCAGTGAGATCCTCAGGAAATCTGGAAACACCATATATTTT. The chain links TRBV2 to TRBJ1-3; D gene unclear. This CDR3 contains 16 residues. Trimming cost V 3 bases and J 1 base, with 13 bases left between them. Per germline, CDR1 SNHLY and CDR2 FYNNEI.

The rearrangement uses TRBV28 and TRBJ1-3, with D perhaps TRBD1 (6 bases). CDR1 and CDR2 (germline): MDHEN, SYDVKM. The V gene lost 3 bases and the J gene lost 1 base, with 10 bases spanning the gap. This CDR3 has 15 amino acids. This CDR3 is CASSFPGDSGNTIYF. The CDR3 bases are TGTGCCAGCAGTTTCCCAGGGGATTCTGGAAACACCATATATTTT.

Here the CDR3 reads CASSAGTANTEAFF. The CDR3, as DNA: TGTGCCAGCAGCGCAGGGACAGCGAACACTGAAGCTTTCTTT. The chain is built from TRBV7-6 and TRBJ1-1, with 7 bases fitting TRBD1. The junction had 4 bases not matched to a gene; V was cut back by 5 bases and J by 1 base. Germline values: CDR1 SGHVS, CDR2 FNYEAQ. CDR3 length: 14 residues.

V and J are TRBV9 and TRBJ1-2; 9 bases are shared with TRBD1. V lost 0 bases and J lost 0; bases outside the gene matches: 6. This CDR3 contains 17 residues. Germline V gene sequence: CDR1 SGDLS, CDR2 YYNGEE. This chain's CDR3 is CASSVEPGTGTNYGYTF. The DNA of the CDR3 is TGTGCCAGCAGCGTAGAGCCTGGGACAGGGACTAACTATGGCTACACCTTC.

This sequence joins TRBV24-1 and TRBJ1-4; no clear D gene. The CDR3 length is 15 residues. V was pared by 4 bases and J by 1 base, with 9 bases between. Germline V gives CDR1 KGHDR, CDR2 SFDVKD. The CDR3 here is CATSDPTRTNEKLFF. The DNA of the CDR3 is TGTGCCACCAGTGACCCGACAAGAACTAATGAAAAACTGTTTTTT.

J is TRBJ2-7 and V is TRBV7-8, with TRBD2 as a possible D gene (7 bases). Between the trimmed V and J ends, which lost 5 bases and 2 bases, there was a span of 13 bases. The CDR3 is 14 residues long. Germline V gives CDR1 SGHVS, CDR2 FQNEAQ. The CDR3 coding sequence is TGTGCCAGCAGCCGGGGGGACATCACCTACGAGCAGTACTTC. This codes for CASSRGDITYEQYF.

The chain combines TRBV19 with TRBJ1-1; no reliable D call. The germline CDR1 and CDR2 sequences are LNHDA and SQIVND (reference sequence). Between the trimmed V and J ends, which lost 3 bases and 3 bases, there was a span of 14 bases. The CDR3 extends over 15 amino acids. The CDR3 DNA sequence: TGTGCCAGTAGTATGGCGACCCGACGGGACACTGAAGCTTTCTTT. Translating it yields CASSMATRRDTEAFF.

This chain joins TRBV20-1 and TRBJ2-7; tentative D call: TRBD2 (6 bases). The CDR3 covers 13 residues. Trimming left V 3 bases short and J 6 bases short, with 15 bases between. From germline, CDR1 is DFQATT and CDR2 SNEGSKA (reference sequence). The CDR3 loop is CSASPSRRGEQYF. For the CDR3, the DNA is TGCAGTGCTAGTCCGTCTAGGAGGGGCGAGCAGTACTTC.

The V gene is TRBV12-2, the J gene TRBJ2-2; the tabulated D call, TRBD2, remains unverified against the DNA. TRBV12-2 has pseudogene status. There are 18 residues in the CDR3. The CDR3 loop reads CASRLVSSLADYTGELFF. As DNA, the CDR3 is TGTGCAAGTCGCTTAGTGTCGTCACTAGCGGATTACACCGGGGAGCTGTTTTTT.

The chain is built from TRBV4-1 and TRBJ2-2; TRBD1 might be the D (5 bases). The CDR3 extends over 15 amino acids. V lost 1 base, J lost 6 bases, and 12 bases lay in between. CDR1 and CDR2 from the germline V gene are MGHRA and YSYEKL. The CDR3 sequence: CASSQGQGPSGELFF. CDR3 DNA: TGCGCCAGCAGCCAAGGTCAGGGTCCATCCGGGGAGCTGTTTTTT.

This chain uses TRBV7-2 with TRBJ1-2; tentatively, D is TRBD1 (6 bases). Looked up from germline, CDR1 is SGHTA and CDR2 is FQGNSA. This CDR3 has 13 amino acids. The V and J ends lost 4 bases and 6 bases respectively, with 12 bases between them. CDR3 DNA: TGTGCCAGCAGCTCACAGGGTGACGATGGCTACACCTTC. It is translated as CASSSQGDDGYTF.

The chain joins TRBV18 to TRBJ2-7, with 7 bases identical to TRBD2. CDR1 is KGHSH, CDR2 LQKENI, per germline. With 3 bases clipped from V and 1 base from J, the junction kept 12 bases outside the gene matches. The CDR3 length is 17 residues. Here the CDR3 DNA reads TGTGCCAGCTCACCCCGGAGGGGCGGGAGTGGTTCCTACGAGCAGTACTTC. Translated, it gives CASSPRRGGSGSYEQYF.

The chain employs TRBV19 and TRBJ1-4, with a tentative D call TRBD1 (6 bases). There are 16 residues in the CDR3. Germline V gene data show CDR1 as LNHDA and CDR2 as SQIVND (reference sequence). V was pared by 5 bases and J by 0 bases, with 13 bases between. The DNA of the CDR3 is TGTGCCAGTAGTTCCGGGGGGCCCGCAACTAATGAAAAACTGTTTTTT. Its translation: CASSSGGPATNEKLFF.

The rearrangement links TRBV7-2 to TRBJ2-1; 11 bases are a match to TRBD2. V trimming: 0 bases; J trimming: 7 bases; junction bases outside the gene matches: 5. CDR1 and CDR2 from the germline V gene are SGHTA and FQGNSA. CDR3 length: 16 residues. The CDR3 sequence: CASSLAGTSGLNEQFF. In nucleotides, the CDR3 is TGTGCCAGCAGCTTAGCCGGGACTAGCGGCTTAAATGAGCAGTTCTTC.

The chain employs TRBV11-1 and TRBJ2-7, with TRBD2 matching 13 bases. CDR1 and CDR2 from the germline V gene are SGHAT and FQDESV (reference sequence). This CDR3 has 16 residues. With V trimmed by 7 bases and J by 4 bases, 10 bases remained unmatched. CDR3 loop: CASKSTGTSGIYEQYF. The CDR3, as DNA: TGTGCCAGCAAATCAACTGGGACTAGCGGGATATACGAGCAGTACTTC.

The chain recombines TRBV4-1 with TRBJ1-2; unclear D gene. The germline V and J ends were trimmed by 2 bases and 4 bases, with 14 bases remaining between them. Germline V lookup: CDR1 MGHRA, CDR2 YSYEKL. This CDR3 has 15 residues. The CDR3 loop reads CASSQTGKAGYGYTF. The CDR3 DNA reads TGCGCCAGCAGCCAAACCGGGAAGGCAGGCTATGGCTACACCTTC.

V usage is TRBV11-3 and J usage is TRBJ2-7; TRBD2 might be the D (6 bases). The germline V gene has CDR1 SGHNT and CDR2 YENEEA. V was cut by 5 bases and J by 2 bases, with 13 bases left in between. The CDR3 sequence is 14 residues long. The CDR3, as DNA: TGTGCCAGCAGCACAAGGGACTTACCCTACGAGCAGTACTTC. As protein: CASSTRDLPYEQYF.

The gene calls are TRBV30 and TRBJ1-1, with TRBD1 matching over 10 bases. J gave up 4 bases and V 5 bases, and 10 bases lay outside the gene matches. Per germline, CDR1 GTSNPN and CDR2 SVGIG (reference sequence). This CDR3 contains 15 residues. The CDR3 reads CAWDNGQGGFTEAFF. DNA of the CDR3: TGTGCCTGGGATAATGGACAGGGGGGTTTCACTGAAGCTTTCTTT.

The chain couples TRBV5-8 to TRBJ2-1; 14 nucleotides agree with TRBD2. Germline V CDR1 and CDR2: SGHTS, YDEGEE. The V gene end was trimmed by 4 bases and the J gene end by 8 bases; junction bases not matched to a gene: 8. CDR3 length equals 16 residues. CDR3 in amino acids: CASSAGTSGSLYEQFF. CDR3 nucleotides: TGTGCCAGCAGCGCCGGGACTAGCGGGAGTCTCTATGAGCAGTTCTTC.

The CDR3 nucleotides are TGCGCCAGCAGCGCAGGACTAGCGCAGGGCACCGGGGAGCTGTTTTTT. As protein: CASSAGLAQGTGELFF. The chain uses TRBV5-1 and TRBJ2-2; 9 nucleotides agree with TRBD2. V lost 4 bases, J lost 4 bases, and 8 bases stayed unmatched. The V gene's germline CDR1 is SGHRS and CDR2 YFSETQ. The CDR3 loop spans 16 amino acids. The full variable domain, with the rest looked up from reference TRBV5-1 and TRBJ2-2, is KAGVTQTPRYLIKTRGQQVTLSCSPISGHRSVSWYQQTPGQGLQFLFEYFSETQRNKGNFPGRFSGRQFSNSRSEMNVSTLELGDSALYLCASSAGLAQGTGELFFGEGSRLTVL.

The chain couples TRBV10-3 to TRBJ2-3, with D maybe TRBD1 (6 bases). With 6 bases removed from V and 4 bases from J, the gap between germline ends came to 17 bases. This CDR3 spans 15 amino acids. Germline V gene sequence: CDR1 ENHRY, CDR2 SYGVKD. The CDR3 is CAIRQTQGSSDTQYF. As DNA, the CDR3 is TGTGCCATCAGACAGACACAGGGATCCTCAGATACGCAGTATTTT.